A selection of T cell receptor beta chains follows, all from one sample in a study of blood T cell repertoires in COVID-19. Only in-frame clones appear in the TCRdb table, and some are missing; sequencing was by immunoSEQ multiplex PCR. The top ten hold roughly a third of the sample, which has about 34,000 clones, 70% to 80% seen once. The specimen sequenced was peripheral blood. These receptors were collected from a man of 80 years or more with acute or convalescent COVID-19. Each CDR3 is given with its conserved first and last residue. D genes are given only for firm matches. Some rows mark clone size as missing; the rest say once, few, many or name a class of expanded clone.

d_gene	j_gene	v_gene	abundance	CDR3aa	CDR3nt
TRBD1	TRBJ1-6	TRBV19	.	CASRPGTGNSPLHF	TGTGCCAGCAGACCCGGGACAGGGAATTCACCCCTCCACTTT
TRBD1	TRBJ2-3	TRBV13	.	CASSETGGDTQYF	TGTGCCAGCAGCGAGACAGGGGGAGATACGCAGTATTTT
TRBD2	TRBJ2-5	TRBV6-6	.	CASSESLAGVETQYF	TGTGCCAGCAGTGAGTCCCTAGCGGGGGTGGAGACCCAGTACTTC
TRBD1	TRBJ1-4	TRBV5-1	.	CASSLVQGEEKLFF	TGCGCCAGCAGCTTGGTTCAGGGGGAGGAAAAACTGTTTTTT
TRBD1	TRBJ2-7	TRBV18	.	CASSPPGQGAYEQYF	TGTGCCAGCTCACCGCCGGGACAGGGGGCCTACGAGCAGTACTTC
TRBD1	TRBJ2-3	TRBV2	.	CASRDRGQGTQYF	TGTGCCAGCAGGGACAGGGGGCAGGGTACGCAGTATTTT
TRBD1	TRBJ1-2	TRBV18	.	CASSPRQGADLPNYGYTF	TGTGCCAGCTCACCACGGCAGGGGGCGGACCTACCTAACTATGGCTACACCTTC
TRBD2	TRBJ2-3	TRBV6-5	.	CASSLVAGETDTQYF	TGTGCCAGCAGTTTAGTGGCGGGAGAAACAGATACGCAGTATTTT
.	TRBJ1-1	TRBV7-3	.	CASSLTDGADTEAFF	TGTGCCAGCAGCTTAACGGATGGGGCGGACACTGAAGCTTTCTTT
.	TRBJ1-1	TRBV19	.	CASSIWGGEAFF	TGTGCCAGTAGTATCTGGGGGGGCGAAGCTTTCTTT
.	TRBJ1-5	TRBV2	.	CASRFLTANQPQHF	TGTGCCAGCAGATTTTTGACAGCCAATCAGCCCCAGCATTTT
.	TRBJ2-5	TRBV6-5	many	CASSSDFRGETQYF	TGTGCCAGCAGTTCGGACTTTCGAGGAGAGACCCAGTACTTC
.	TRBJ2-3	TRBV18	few	CASSPQGSTDTQYF	TGTGCCAGCTCACCACAGGGGAGCACAGATACGCAGTATTTT
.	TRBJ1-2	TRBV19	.	CASSIPTEAISF	TGTGCCAGTAGTATACCGACAGAAGCTATCTCCTTC